Here is one T cell receptor beta chain with its context. Its specificity is not known. Germline V gene lookup returns CDR1 MDHEN and CDR2 SYDVKM. The CDR3 contains 16 residues. V dropped 3 bases and J dropped 6; count of bases not matched to a gene: 12. This record belongs to a study of T cell responses to AZD1222 COVID-19 vaccine. General study results and limits: The study reported that nearly half of spike-specific TCRs target unmutated variant regions. Donors were mostly white British, more females; clonal diversity possibly underestimated. The study identified only six AZD1222 recipients as seropositive at baseline. Sampled repertoires all dated from after the peak T cell response.

Measured with immunoSEQ multiplex PCR; TCRdb has only the in-frame clones, and not every one. The sample contains about 130,000 clones, more than 70% of which appear only once. This TCR derives from an adult in good health. Sequencing was performed on peripheral blood, taken on day 0 of AZD1222 vaccination. This rearrangement joins TRBV28 to TRBJ2-7, with TRBD1 matching over 9 bases. DNA for the CDR3: TGTGCCAGCAGTTTCCTTTTCGGACAGGGGACGTTCGAGCAGTACTTC. Translated: CASSFLFGQGTFEQYF. The complete variable domain, with remaining parts taken from reference TRBV28 and TRBJ2-7, reads DVKVTQSSRYLVKRTGEKVFLECVQDMDHENMFWYRQDPGLGLRLIYFSYDVKMKEKGDIPEGYSVSREKKERFSLILESASTNQTSMYLCASSFLFGQGTFEQYFGPGTRLTVT.